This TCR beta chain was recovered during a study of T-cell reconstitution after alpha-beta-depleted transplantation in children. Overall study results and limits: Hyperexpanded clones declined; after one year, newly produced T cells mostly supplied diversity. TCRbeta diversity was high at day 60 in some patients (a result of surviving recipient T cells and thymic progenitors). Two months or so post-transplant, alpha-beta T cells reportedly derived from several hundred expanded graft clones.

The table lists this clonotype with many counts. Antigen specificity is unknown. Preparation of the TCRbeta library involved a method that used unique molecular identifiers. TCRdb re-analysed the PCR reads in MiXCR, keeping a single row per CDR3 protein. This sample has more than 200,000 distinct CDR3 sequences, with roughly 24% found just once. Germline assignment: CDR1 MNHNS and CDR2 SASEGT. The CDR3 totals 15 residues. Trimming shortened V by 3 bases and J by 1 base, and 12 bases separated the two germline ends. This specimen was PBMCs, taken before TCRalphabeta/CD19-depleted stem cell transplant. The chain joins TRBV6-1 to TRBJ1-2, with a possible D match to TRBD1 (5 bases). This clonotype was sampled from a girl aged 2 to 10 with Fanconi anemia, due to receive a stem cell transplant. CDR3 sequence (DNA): TGTGCCAGCAGTGATTGGGGCAGCTTTAACTATGGCTACACCTTC. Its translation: CASSDWGSFNYGYTF.